The 8 T cell receptor beta chains listed next were all sequenced from one sample in a study of CD8 T cells in Susac syndrome. The authors reverse transcribed roughly 0.5 to 1 ug RNA with random hexamers. MiXCR was run by TCRdb on the immunoSEQ multiplex PCR reads, yielding one entry per CDR3 protein. In the table there are roughly 150,000 distinct CDR3 sequences, 85% to 95% of which are singletons. The source material was CD4+ T cells from PBMCs. The receptors were gathered from a human donor in good health.

V is TRBV15 and J is TRBJ1-3; D gene unclear. The germline V gene encodes CDR1 LNHNV and CDR2 YYDKDF (reference sequence). The germline V and J ends were trimmed by 0 bases and 4 bases, with 7 bases remaining between them. This CDR3 has 14 residues. CDR3 nucleotides: TGTGCCACCAGCAGAGATGCGGTCGGAAACACCATATATTTT. The encoded protein is CATSRDAVGNTIYF.

This clonotype was recorded only once. The chain recombines TRBV6-6 with TRBJ2-1; 10 bases agree with TRBD2. This CDR3 comprises 14 residues. After removal of 8 bases from V and 3 bases from J, the junction contained 4 bases not matched to a gene. CDR1 and CDR2 (germline): MNHNY, SVGAGI (reference sequence). The CDR3 sequence: CASVAGGNYNEQFF. The CDR3 DNA reads as TGTGCCAGCGTAGCGGGGGGCAACTACAATGAGCAGTTCTTC.

The chain has TRBV18 and TRBJ2-2, with no clear D. Trimming stripped 3 bases from V and 1 base from J, with 6 bases between. The CDR3 length is 14 residues. Germline assignment: CDR1 KGHSH and CDR2 LQKENI. CDR3 nucleotide sequence: TGTGCCAGCTCACCGGGCCTGAACACCGGGGAGCTGTTTTTT. Amino acid sequence: CASSPGLNTGELFF.

V gene TRBV3-1 combines with J gene TRBJ1-5; D is unclear. The germline CDR1 and CDR2 sequences are LGHDT and YNNKEL (reference sequence). The CDR3 consists of 15 residues. V was shortened by 1 base and J by 6 bases, with 13 bases between the two germline ends. The CDR3 reads CASSQGLGWTQPQHF. DNA for the CDR3: TGTGCCAGCAGCCAAGGGCTAGGTTGGACTCAGCCCCAGCATTTT.

In DNA form, the CDR3 reads TGTGCCAGCGGGCTAGCGGGCGGGGAGCTGTTTTTT. Protein product: CASGLAGGELFF. The gene calls are TRBV7-3 and TRBJ2-2; 8 positions match TRBD2. CDR1 is SGHTA and CDR2 is FQGTGA in the germline V gene. This CDR3 has 12 residues. The V segment lost 8 bases and the J segment 7 bases; nucleotides outside the gene matches: 3.

The genes are TRBV6-6 and TRBJ2-2; D is tentatively TRBD1 or TRBD2 (5 bases each). The ends were cut back, 6 bases at V and 6 bases at J, with 17 bases in the middle. The germline CDR1 and CDR2 sequences are MNHNY and SVGAGI (reference sequence). The length of the CDR3 is 15 residues. CDR3 sequence (DNA): TGTGCCAGCAGCCCACCTGGACGGGACGCCGGGGAGCTGTTTTTT. It encodes CASSPPGRDAGELFF.

The J gene is TRBJ1-2, the V gene TRBV5-1; TRBD1 matches 8 bases. The CDR3 consists of 13 residues. CDR1 and CDR2 (germline): SGHRS, YFSETQ. Trimming cost V 4 bases and J 6 bases; bases outside gene matches: 5. The CDR3 nucleotides are TGCGCCAGCAGCGGAGGACAGGGAGATGGCTACACCTTC. Translated: CASSGGQGDGYTF.

The chain carries TRBV20-1 and TRBJ1-4, with D unresolved. Trimming removed 3 bases at V and 5 bases at J, with 13 bases between. Per germline, CDR1 DFQATT and CDR2 SNEGSKA (reference sequence). The CDR3 has 14 residues. The CDR3 nucleotides are TGCAGTGCTAGTGTCGGCGGGGTAAATGAAAAACTGTTTTTT. Amino acid sequence: CSASVGGVNEKLFF.